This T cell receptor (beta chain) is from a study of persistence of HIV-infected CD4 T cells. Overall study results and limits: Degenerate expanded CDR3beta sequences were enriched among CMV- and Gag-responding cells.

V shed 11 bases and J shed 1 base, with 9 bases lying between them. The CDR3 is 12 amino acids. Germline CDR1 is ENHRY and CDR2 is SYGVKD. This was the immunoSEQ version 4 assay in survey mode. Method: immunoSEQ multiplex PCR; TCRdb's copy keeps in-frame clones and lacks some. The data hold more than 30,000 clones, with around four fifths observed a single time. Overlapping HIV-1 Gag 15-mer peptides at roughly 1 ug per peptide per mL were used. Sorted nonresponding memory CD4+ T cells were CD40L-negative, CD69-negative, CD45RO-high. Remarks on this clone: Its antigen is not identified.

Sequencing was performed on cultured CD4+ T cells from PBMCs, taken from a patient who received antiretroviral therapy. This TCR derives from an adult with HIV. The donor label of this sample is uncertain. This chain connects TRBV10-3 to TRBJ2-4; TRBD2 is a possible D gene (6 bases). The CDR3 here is CAVGGAKNIQYF. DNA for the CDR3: TGTGCCGTTGGGGGGGCCAAAAACATTCAGTACTTC.